These 29 T cell receptor beta chains originate from one sample sequenced in a study of human T cells and chemical hapten exposure. Documented time point: pre-sensitization, week 0. Described treatment: therapeutic diphenylcyclopropenone sensitization with weekly scalp DPC. TCRdb re-called the RACE reads with MiXCR, one entry per CDR3 protein. The data show approximately 260,000 distinct CDR3 sequences, roughly 7.4% seen once. The sequences come from whole blood, collected in connection with sensitization to the hapten diphenylcyclopropenone (DPC). These receptors were collected from a young man with alopecia areata. Some clones in this sample may be carry-over from other donors' samples.

This clonotype has at least ten counts. The chain is built from TRBV4-3 and TRBJ2-3; D may be TRBD2 (6 bases). The CDR3 covers 18 residues. Trimming removed 1 base from V and 4 bases from J, with 21 bases in between. The V gene's germline CDR1 is LGHNA and CDR2 YSLEER. This chain's CDR3 is CASSQVSGASVSADTQYF. CDR3 nucleotide sequence: TGCGCCAGCAGCCAAGTTAGTGGGGCTAGCGTGAGTGCAGATACGCAGTATTTT.

This clonotype was seen a few times. The rearrangement links TRBV12-3 or TRBV12-4 to TRBJ2-1; the D call may be TRBD1 or TRBD2 (6 bases each). CDR3 size: 15 residues. V lost 7 bases, J lost 8 bases, and 21 bases lay in between. CDR3 protein: CASTPGTGWGDEQFF. The CDR3 DNA is TGTGCCAGCACCCCAGGAACAGGGTGGGGGGATGAGCAGTTCTTC.

This clonotype was seen a handful of times. This chain links TRBV4-3 with TRBJ2-2; 9 bases line up with TRBD1. Germline values: CDR1 LGHNA, CDR2 YSLEER. J was trimmed by 5 bases and V by 1 base; bases with no gene match: 5. The CDR3 length is 16 residues. Here the CDR3 DNA reads TGCGCCAGCAGCCAAGTGACAGGGGGTTTAACCGGGGAGCTGTTTTTT. Its translation is CASSQVTGGLTGELFF.

The chain is built from TRBV6-5 and TRBJ2-7; D is possibly TRBD1 (5 bases). There are 13 residues in the CDR3. V lost 2 bases, J lost 7 bases, and 12 bases lay in between. Germline assignment: CDR1 MNHEY and CDR2 SVGAGI. CDR3 nucleotide sequence: TGTGCCAGCAGTTACGACAGCTCAGGGGAGCAGTACTTC. Its protein product is CASSYDSSGEQYF.

This clonotype was found once. The chain carries TRBV20-1 and TRBJ1-4; D may be TRBD1 (5 bases). This CDR3 comprises 16 residues. V lost 6 bases and J lost 4, with 21 bases in between. Germline CDR1 DFQATT, CDR2 SNEGSKA (reference sequence). In DNA form, the CDR3 reads TGCAGTGCCGTATCATTGGGGGAGTCAGATAATGAAAAACTGTTTTTT. It is translated as CSAVSLGESDNEKLFF.

The chain couples TRBV27 to TRBJ1-2; 7 positions match TRBD1. The V gene end was trimmed by 6 bases and the J gene end by 6 bases; junction bases not matched to a gene: 7. The CDR3 covers 13 residues. Germline V gives CDR1 MNHEY, CDR2 SMNVEV (reference sequence). CDR3 nucleotide sequence: TGTGCCAGCAGGACCGACAGGGCTAATGGCTACACCTTC. It encodes CASRTDRANGYTF.

The genes are TRBV20-1 and TRBJ1-2, with TRBD1 matching 7 bases. With V trimmed by 2 bases and J by 3 bases, 6 bases remained unmatched. The CDR3 length is 14 residues. Germline loops: CDR1 DFQATT, CDR2 SNEGSKA (reference sequence). The CDR3 DNA sequence: TGCAGTGCTAGAACAGGGGCGCGAGACTATGGCTACACCTTC. Translated: CSARTGARDYGYTF.

This clonotype was seen more than once but under ten times. The chain has TRBV4-1 and TRBJ1-2; 11 bases line up with TRBD1. J gave up 8 bases and V 4 bases, and 15 bases lay outside the gene matches. The CDR3 runs to 17 residues. Germline V gene data show CDR1 as MGHRA and CDR2 as YSYEKL. CDR3 in amino acids: CASSRPGQGGLEGGYTF. The DNA for the CDR3 is TGCGCCAGCAGCCGCCCGGGACAGGGGGGATTAGAGGGAGGCTACACCTTC.

There are a few counts of this clonotype. The chain joins TRBV27 to TRBJ1-1; possible D gene TRBD1, 5 bases. Trimming removed 8 bases from V and 0 bases from J, with 13 bases in between. This CDR3 comprises 14 residues. Germline CDR1 MNHEY, CDR2 SMNVEV (reference sequence). The CDR3 region has the DNA TGTGCCAGCGGGGGGGACGGACTGAACACTGAAGCTTTCTTT. It codes for CASGGDGLNTEAFF.

This chain connects TRBV24-1 to TRBJ2-3; 8 bases are shared with TRBD1. V lost 9 bases and J lost 2; bases outside the gene matches: 9. The CDR3 length is 15 residues. CDR1 is KGHDR and CDR2 is SFDVKD in the germline V gene. The DNA of the CDR3 is TGTGCCACCTCGGCAGGGGGCCGACCCACAGATACGCAGTATTTT. It specifies CATSAGGRPTDTQYF.

This rearrangement joins TRBV10-3 to TRBJ2-5; TRBD2 matches at 7 bases. The CDR3 consists of 12 residues. Losses at the gene ends were 11 bases for V and 4 bases for J; bases not matched to a gene: 7. The germline V gene encodes CDR1 ENHRY and CDR2 SYGVKD. DNA of the CDR3: TGTGCCCACGCTTCGGGAGGAGAGACCCAGTACTTC. Translating it yields CAHASGGETQYF.

This clonotype was counted only a few times. This rearrangement joins TRBV27 to TRBJ1-5, with D unclear. V gave up 5 bases and J gave up 1 base, with 12 bases separating them. The germline CDR1 and CDR2 sequences are MNHEY and SMNVEV (reference sequence). The CDR3 is made up of 15 amino acids. In DNA, the CDR3 is TGTGCCAGCAGTATAACGGCTAGCAGCAATCAGCCCCAGCATTTT. Encoded protein: CASSITASSNQPQHF.

This clonotype was counted at least ten times. The rearrangement links TRBV20-1 to TRBJ1-1; 9 nucleotides line up with TRBD1. The CDR3 loop spans 14 amino acids. V was clipped by 3 bases and J by 1 base; unmatched bases: 3. Per the germline V gene, CDR1 is DFQATT and CDR2 is SNEGSKA (reference sequence). The CDR3 loop reads CSARDRGGNTEAFF. The CDR3 nucleotides are TGCAGTGCTAGGGACAGGGGAGGGAACACTGAAGCTTTCTTT.

This clonotype was detected many times. The chain links TRBV5-1 to TRBJ2-1, with unresolved D. The germline V gene encodes CDR1 SGHRS and CDR2 YFSETQ. This CDR3 has 13 amino acids. The V end lost 0 bases, the J end lost 4 bases, and 5 bases lay between the germline ends. The CDR3 protein is CASSLAVYNEQFF. DNA of the CDR3: TGCGCCAGCAGCTTGGCCGTGTACAATGAGCAGTTCTTC.

In this sample, this clonotype turned up a few times. The V gene is TRBV19, the J gene TRBJ2-5; no reliable D call. The V end lost 3 bases, the J end lost 2 bases, and 10 bases lay between the germline ends. CDR1 and CDR2 (germline): LNHDA, SQIVND (reference sequence). The CDR3 sequence is 14 residues long. Here the CDR3 reads CASSIIGLQETQYF. Written as DNA, the CDR3 is TGTGCCAGTAGTATTATTGGCCTTCAAGAGACCCAGTACTTC.

The chain couples TRBV12-3 or TRBV12-4 to TRBJ2-3, with 10 bases that match TRBD1. V lost 6 bases and J lost 3; bases outside the gene matches: 6. This CDR3 comprises 15 residues. This CDR3 is CASSPWDRGTDTQYF. The CDR3 DNA reads TGTGCCAGCAGCCCCTGGGACAGGGGAACAGATACGCAGTATTTT.

This clonotype turned up a few times. The gene calls are TRBV7-2 and TRBJ2-3; 12 nucleotides match TRBD1. The CDR3 extends over 16 amino acids. J lost 3 bases, V lost 2 bases, and 3 bases had no gene match. Germline loops: CDR1 SGHTA, CDR2 FQGNSA. CDR3 residues: CASSLWGQGATDTQYF. Written as DNA, the CDR3 is TGTGCCAGCAGCTTATGGGGACAGGGGGCAACAGATACGCAGTATTTT.

This clonotype was observed many times. The chain recombines TRBV14 with TRBJ1-2; D possibly corresponds to TRBD1 (5 bases). Germline lookup yields CDR1 SGHDN and CDR2 FVKESK. The CDR3 covers 13 residues. The V end was cut by 4 bases, the J end by 2 bases, with 8 bases between. CDR3 amino acids: CASSRDRNYGYTF. The DNA for the CDR3 is TGTGCCAGCAGCCGCGACAGAAACTATGGCTACACCTTC.

This chain uses TRBV28 with TRBJ2-7; D might be TRBD1 (6 bases). The CDR3 runs 14 residues. CDR1 is MDHEN, CDR2 SYDVKM, per germline. The CDR3 DNA is TGTACCAGCAGTTCTCCCAACAGGGCACACGAGCAGTACGTC. Its translation is CTSSSPNRAHEQYV.

There are a few counts of this clonotype. This sequence joins TRBV6-2 or TRBV6-3 and TRBJ2-6, with D possibly TRBD1 on 5 matching bases. Trimming left V 6 bases short and J 0 bases short, with 9 bases between. Germline V lookup: CDR1 MNHEY, CDR2 SVGEGT. CDR3 length: 15 amino acids. This chain's CDR3 is CASRGHRSGANVLTF. DNA of the CDR3: TGTGCCAGCAGAGGACACCGCTCTGGGGCCAACGTCCTGACTTTC.

This clonotype was recorded many times. This chain uses TRBV28 with TRBJ1-3; D not resolved. The CDR3 covers 12 residues. Trimming removed 6 bases from V and 4 bases from J, with 7 bases in between. CDR1 is MDHEN and CDR2 is SYDVKM in the germline V gene. The CDR3 DNA follows: TGTGCCAGCAGCTTGTCAGGAAACACCATATATTTT. This gives the protein CASSLSGNTIYF.

V and J are TRBV7-9 and TRBJ2-2; D uncertain. Per germline, CDR1 SEHNR and CDR2 FQNEAQ (reference sequence). This CDR3 is built from 15 residues. V lost 3 bases, J lost 0 bases, and 8 bases lay in between. The CDR3 reads CASSFWETNTGELFF. CDR3 nucleotides: TGTGCCAGCAGCTTTTGGGAAACGAACACCGGGGAGCTGTTTTTT.

This clonotype was seen ten or more times. This sequence joins TRBV4-3 and TRBJ2-2; TRBD1 or TRBD2 may be the D gene (6 bases each). Germline V gives CDR1 LGHNA, CDR2 YSLEER. With 0 bases removed from V and 6 bases from J, the gap between germline ends came to 8 bases. The CDR3 is 14 residues long. The DNA of the CDR3 is TGCGCCAGCAGCCAAGATAGGGGGGCCGGGGAGCTGTTTTTT. It codes for CASSQDRGAGELFF.

This chain connects TRBV18 to TRBJ2-1; D is undetermined. Per the germline V gene, CDR1 is KGHSH and CDR2 is LQKENI. The V gene lost 3 bases and the J gene lost 3 bases, with 12 bases spanning the gap. The CDR3 totals 15 residues. The CDR3 nucleotides are TGTGCCAGCTCACCCATTGAGGCGGACTACAATGAGCAGTTCTTC. This translates into CASSPIEADYNEQFF.

The chain recombines TRBV7-8 with TRBJ1-1; 9 nucleotides match TRBD1. V lost 6 bases and J lost 6; bases outside the gene matches: 8. Germline V gene sequence: CDR1 SGHVS, CDR2 FQNEAQ. The CDR3 has 14 amino acids. The CDR3 here is CASRQTGGRSEAFF. The CDR3 nucleotides are TGTGCCAGCAGACAGACAGGGGGGAGGTCTGAAGCTTTCTTT.

This clonotype was detected a few times. The CDR3 sequence is CASSFGTEGGSPLHF. DNA for the CDR3: TGTGCCAGCAGTTTTGGGACGGAAGGGGGTTCACCCCTCCACTTT. This sequence joins TRBV27 and TRBJ1-6; TRBD1 is a possible D gene (6 bases). The CDR3 extends over 15 amino acids. The V end was cut by 3 bases, the J end by 9 bases, with 15 bases between. From germline, CDR1 is MNHEY and CDR2 SMNVEV (reference sequence).

This clonotype was picked up a small number of times. The V and J genes are TRBV7-8 and TRBJ1-5, with unresolved D. Germline V CDR1 and CDR2: SGHVS, FQNEAQ. V lost 3 bases and J lost 2, with 8 bases in between. The CDR3 runs to 14 residues. In nucleotides, the CDR3 is TGTGCCAGCAGCTTCGGGGATCGCAATCAGCCCCAGCATTTT. This gives the protein CASSFGDRNQPQHF.

The sample holds many counts of this clonotype. The rearrangement joins TRBV10-3 to TRBJ2-7; TRBD1 agrees at 9 bases. Trimming removed 3 bases from V and 4 bases from J; junction bases left unmatched: 7. There are 15 residues in the CDR3. Germline V gene lookup returns CDR1 ENHRY and CDR2 SYGVKD. CDR3 sequence (DNA): TGTGCCATCAGTGACCCGGGACAGGGAAAATACGAGCAGTACGTC. Amino acids: CAISDPGQGKYEQYV.

This clonotype was seen only a few times. The chain carries TRBV27 and TRBJ2-5; D is possibly TRBD1 (6 bases). V lost 5 bases, J lost 2 bases, and 12 bases lay in between. The CDR3 is made up of 14 amino acids. The germline gives CDR1 MNHEY, CDR2 SMNVEV (reference sequence). The CDR3: CASSGRGQQETQYF. In DNA form, the CDR3 reads TGTGCCAGCAGTGGACGGGGACAACAAGAGACCCAGTACTTC.